This T cell receptor beta chain was recorded in a study of OX40 agonist ivuxolimab in advanced cancers. Study-level information: A male proportion of 82.7% was recorded, with mean age roughly 60 years and range roughly 23 to 79. Three patients showed partial responses: one hepatocellular carcinoma and two cutaneous melanoma cases. Study results and caveats: Averaging showed that CD8+ T cells had more expanded clones than CD4+ did.

CDR3 size: 13 residues. CDR1 is SGHRS, CDR2 YFSETQ, per germline. V gave up 4 bases and J gave up 8 bases, with 15 bases separating them. The method was immunoSEQ multiplex PCR; TCRdb's version includes in-frame clones alone and lacks a portion of them. The sample includes approximately 79,000 clones, 80% to 90% of them seen just once. People who had autoimmune disease history or systemic immunosuppression were excluded. Details on this clone: Its antigen is undetermined.

This sequence joins TRBV5-1 and TRBJ1-2; possibly TRBD1 for D (6 bases). The TCR originated in an adult with an advanced solid tumor such as melanoma, head and neck, liver or kidney cancer. Sequenced material: CD4+ or CD8+ T cells sorted from blood, taken in a trial of the OX40 agonist ivuxolimab. The CDR3 bases are TGCGCCAGCAGCCCAGGGGCAGAACGAGGCTACACCTTC. This encodes CASSPGAERGYTF.